This TCR beta chain came from a study of Graves' ophthalmopathy and Graves' hyperthyroidism. As diagnostic evidence, clinical symptoms, serum thyroxine, TRAb, thyroid ultrasound and orbital computed tomography were relied upon. Amplification of TCR beta CDR3 regions used RNA transcripts. HTBI primers were used in a first-round RT-PCR, which preceded a second-round multiplex PCR. Each CDR3 protein gets one entry after TCRdb re-called the multiplex PCR reads with MiXCR. The data hold some 360,000 distinct CDR3 sequences, with about 18% observed a single time. The CDR3 runs to 19 residues. J gave up 0 bases and V 3 bases, and 11 bases lay outside the gene matches. Germline values: CDR1 KGHDR, CDR2 SFDVKD. A few counts support this clonotype.

Sequencing used peripheral blood. V is TRBV24-1 and J is TRBJ1-5, with 9 bases that match TRBD1. The sequence was collected from an adult woman with stable Graves' hyperthyroidism. The CDR3 reads CATSDRGQGPPYSNQPQHF. The CDR3 region has the DNA TGTGCCACCAGTGATCGGGGACAGGGACCCCCGTATAGCAATCAGCCCCAGCATTTT.